The rows below give T cell receptor beta chains drawn from one sample of a study of shared clonotypes between healthy human individuals. Generated by immunoSEQ multiplex PCR, the TCRdb table keeps only in-frame clones and is missing some. The sample shows around 1.9 million clones, just over 90% of them seen only once. The source material was naive CD8+ T cells from PBMCs. Receptors originate from a man between 18 and 35 years old in good health. Some clones in this sample may be carry-over from other donors' samples. Each CDR3 is given with its conserved first and last residue. Fields, in order: V gene, J gene, D gene, CDR3 protein. A D gene is named only where the DNA matches it firmly.

V gene: TRBV29-1; J gene: TRBJ1-1; D gene: NA; CDR3 protein: CSGWYGTEAFF
V gene: TRBV27; J gene: TRBJ2-7; D gene: NA; CDR3 protein: CASSPGGTAYEQYF
V gene: TRBV10-3; J gene: TRBJ2-7; D gene: NA; CDR3 protein: CAISAGFVEQYF
V gene: TRBV7-9; J gene: TRBJ2-7; D gene: NA; CDR3 protein: CASSLVRDITGEQYF
V gene: TRBV19; J gene: TRBJ2-7; D gene: TRBD1; CDR3 protein: CASSITGGTYEQYF
V gene: TRBV6-1; J gene: TRBJ2-7; D gene: TRBD2; CDR3 protein: CASSVIAGGPYEQYF
V gene: TRBV28; J gene: TRBJ1-5; D gene: NA; CDR3 protein: CASSLRVSFSNQPQHF
V gene: TRBV11-2; J gene: TRBJ2-7; D gene: TRBD2; CDR3 protein: CASSPHVGRGDEQYF
V gene: TRBV28; J gene: TRBJ2-1; D gene: TRBD1; CDR3 protein: CASSYRGYEQFF
V gene: TRBV28; J gene: TRBJ2-7; D gene: NA; CDR3 protein: CASSTGLQFYEQYF
V gene: TRBV5-4; J gene: TRBJ2-2; D gene: TRBD1; CDR3 protein: CASSLGPGTEYPANTGELFF
V gene: TRBV6-4; J gene: TRBJ2-1; D gene: NA; CDR3 protein: CASSPGGGKSYNEQFF
V gene: TRBV27; J gene: TRBJ2-7; D gene: NA; CDR3 protein: CASRGPYEQYF
V gene: TRBV7-9; J gene: TRBJ1-4; D gene: NA; CDR3 protein: CASSLSLRLPNEKLFF
V gene: TRBV9; J gene: TRBJ1-5; D gene: NA; CDR3 protein: CASSVGPKSNQPQHF
V gene: TRBV10-3; J gene: TRBJ2-5; D gene: TRBD2; CDR3 protein: CAIRERLAAAQETQYF
V gene: TRBV28; J gene: TRBJ1-3; D gene: NA; CDR3 protein: CASTYGNTIYF
V gene: TRBV4-1; J gene: TRBJ2-7; D gene: TRBD2; CDR3 protein: CASSQEVLAERSYEQYF
V gene: TRBV19; J gene: TRBJ2-7; D gene: NA; CDR3 protein: CASSAALGYEQYF
V gene: TRBV4-1; J gene: TRBJ1-1; D gene: TRBD1; CDR3 protein: CASSLDREVNTEAFF
V gene: TRBV11-2; J gene: TRBJ2-7; D gene: NA; CDR3 protein: CASSSTLYYEQYF
V gene: TRBV18; J gene: TRBJ1-4; D gene: TRBD1; CDR3 protein: CASSMGQAATNEKLFF
V gene: TRBV4-1; J gene: TRBJ2-7; D gene: TRBD2; CDR3 protein: CASGRTSGRAHEQYF
V gene: TRBV29-1; J gene: TRBJ2-5; D gene: NA; CDR3 protein: CSVDAGSLETQYF
V gene: TRBV28; J gene: TRBJ2-1; D gene: NA; CDR3 protein: CASSLIPGHNEQFF
V gene: TRBV7-9; J gene: TRBJ1-2; D gene: NA; CDR3 protein: CASSSPQGNGGYTF
V gene: TRBV6-5; J gene: TRBJ1-1; D gene: TRBD1; CDR3 protein: CASSYMTGAGTEAFF
V gene: TRBV14; J gene: TRBJ2-3; D gene: NA; CDR3 protein: CASSQDIESISGTDTQYF
V gene: TRBV30; J gene: TRBJ2-2; D gene: NA; CDR3 protein: CVWQGNTGELFF
V gene: TRBV9; J gene: TRBJ1-1; D gene: NA; CDR3 protein: CASSVAPGSVPEAFF
V gene: TRBV28; J gene: TRBJ2-7; D gene: TRBD2; CDR3 protein: CASSLTSGRPSYEQYF
V gene: TRBV27; J gene: TRBJ2-7; D gene: NA; CDR3 protein: CASSLGIASSYEQYF
V gene: TRBV28; J gene: TRBJ2-7; D gene: TRBD1; CDR3 protein: CASSLGQGVGYEQYF
V gene: TRBV5-6; J gene: TRBJ2-1; D gene: NA; CDR3 protein: CASSLGTPSYNEQFF
V gene: TRBV5-1; J gene: TRBJ2-7; D gene: NA; CDR3 protein: CASSFWGAAYEQYF
V gene: TRBV7-9; J gene: TRBJ2-1; D gene: TRBD1; CDR3 protein: CASSSTTGQGTYNEQFF
V gene: TRBV4-1; J gene: TRBJ1-3; D gene: NA; CDR3 protein: CASSPINSDGNTIYF
V gene: TRBV5-1; J gene: TRBJ2-5; D gene: NA; CDR3 protein: CASSVNPGIMETQYF
V gene: TRBV30; J gene: TRBJ2-1; D gene: TRBD1; CDR3 protein: CACYTGGDEQFF
V gene: TRBV27; J gene: TRBJ2-2; D gene: NA; CDR3 protein: CASSWRGAGELFF
V gene: TRBV11-2; J gene: TRBJ1-2; D gene: TRBD1; CDR3 protein: CASSSYRGTNYGYTF
V gene: TRBV19; J gene: TRBJ2-2; D gene: NA; CDR3 protein: CASSIGGAGELFF
V gene: TRBV5-1; J gene: TRBJ2-7; D gene: TRBD1; CDR3 protein: CASSLTGTGISYEQYF
V gene: TRBV6-6; J gene: TRBJ2-5; D gene: NA; CDR3 protein: CASLDSRQETQYF
V gene: TRBV11-2; J gene: TRBJ2-1; D gene: TRBD2; CDR3 protein: CASSLVPLGEGPLYEQFF
V gene: TRBV28; J gene: TRBJ2-5; D gene: TRBD1; CDR3 protein: CASSSRRGTGLETQYF
V gene: TRBV7-9; J gene: TRBJ1-2; D gene: NA; CDR3 protein: CATAEYGYTF
V gene: TRBV4-3; J gene: TRBJ2-7; D gene: NA; CDR3 protein: CASSQDRDRAKGLEQYF
V gene: TRBV30; J gene: TRBJ1-5; D gene: NA; CDR3 protein: CAWSVLRGNQPQHF
V gene: TRBV7-6; J gene: TRBJ2-5; D gene: NA; CDR3 protein: CASSLGRAQETQYF
V gene: TRBV27; J gene: TRBJ2-3; D gene: NA; CDR3 protein: CASSIESTDTQYF